This T cell receptor (beta chain) was profiled in a study of T-cell memory formation after mild COVID-19. Turning to the study itself: TCR clustering was largely donor specific. General study findings and limits: Pre-infection memory contained some responding clones, which suggested that cross-reactive memory had joined.

This clonotype was seen a handful of times. The antigen remains unidentified. This CDR3 is built from 14 residues. V was shortened by 0 bases and J by 3 bases, with 8 bases between the two germline ends. Germline CDR1 and CDR2: MGHRA and YSYEKL. Libraries for TCRalpha and TCRbeta carried sample barcodes and unique molecular identifiers via 5'RACE. TCRdb reprocessed the 5' RACE reads with MiXCR, giving one entry per CDR3 protein. The sample has around 300,000 distinct CDR3 sequences, 14% seen once. Sample: PBMCs or a T cell subset sorted from them (not recorded which). The V gene is TRBV4-1, the J gene TRBJ1-2; D not certain. The receptor was derived from a man between 18 and 35 years old who had mild COVID-19 (a few samples of this study predate the infection). Cell type and time point are not known. The CDR3 DNA reads as TGCGCCAGCAGCCAAGAAGGGTATTACTATGGCTACACCTTC. This encodes CASSQEGYYYGYTF.